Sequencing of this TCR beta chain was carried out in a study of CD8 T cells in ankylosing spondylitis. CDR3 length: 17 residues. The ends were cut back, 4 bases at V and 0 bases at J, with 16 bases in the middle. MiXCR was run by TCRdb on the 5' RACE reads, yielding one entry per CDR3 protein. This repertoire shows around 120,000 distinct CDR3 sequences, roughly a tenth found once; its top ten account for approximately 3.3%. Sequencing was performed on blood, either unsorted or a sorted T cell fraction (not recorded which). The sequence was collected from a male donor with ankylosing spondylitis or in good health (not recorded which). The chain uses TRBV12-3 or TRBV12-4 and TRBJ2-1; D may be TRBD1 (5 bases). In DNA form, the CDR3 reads TGTGCCAGCAGTTCCCCCCGTGGGGCCAGCTCCTACAATGAGCAGTTCTTC. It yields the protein CASSSPRGASSYNEQFF.